The 18 T cell receptor beta chains below were found in one sample sequenced in a study of HIV-infected patients and healthy controls. Whole blood was used without fractionation, so all unsorted peripheral T cells were included. cDNA was made from approximately 500 ng RNA using alpha and beta constant primers. Using multiplexing indices, alpha and beta chain libraries were generated apart by chain-specific third strand synthesis. Each CDR3 protein gets one entry after TCRdb re-called the 5' RACE reads with MiXCR. The sample lists several thousand distinct CDR3 sequences, 9% to 9.5% seen once, with 15% to 20% in the top ten. The sequenced sample was blood, obtained before antiretroviral therapy. The receptors shown here come from an adult with HIV infection.

The J gene is TRBJ2-3, the V gene TRBV11-2; 9 bases align to TRBD1. V was pared by 3 bases and J by 4 bases, with 2 bases of the junction left unmatched. The germline gives CDR1 SGHAT, CDR2 FQNNGV. The CDR3 runs 14 residues. The CDR3 loop reads CASSLGQGADTQYF. DNA for the CDR3: TGTGCCAGCAGCTTGGGACAGGGCGCAGATACGCAGTATTTT.

This clonotype was recorded at least ten times. The rearrangement links TRBV6-2 or TRBV6-3 to TRBJ2-1; TRBD2 is a possible D gene (6 bases). This CDR3 spans 15 amino acids. V shed 4 bases and J shed 2 bases, with 12 bases lying between them. Germline loops: CDR1 MNHEY, CDR2 SVGEGT. The CDR3 sequence is CASSSGGETYNEQFF. DNA of the CDR3: TGTGCCAGCAGTTCCGGGGGAGAGACCTACAATGAGCAGTTCTTC.

This clonotype was recorded a few times. The V call is TRBV2, the J call TRBJ2-7; D remains ambiguous. CDR1 and CDR2 (germline): SNHLY, FYNNEI. This CDR3 contains 11 residues. Trimming left V 8 bases short and J 6 bases short, with 11 bases between. CDR3 DNA: TGTGCCAGCGCCGACTCTTTCGAGCAGTACTTC. Translating it yields CASADSFEQYF.

As DNA, the CDR3 is TGTGCCAGCAGGCTTATACTAGCGGGGGGGTACGAAGAGACCCAGTACTTC. Translated: CASRLILAGGYEETQYF. The V and J genes are TRBV3-1 and TRBJ2-5; 13 bases align to TRBD2. J gave up 3 bases and V 6 bases, and 10 bases lay outside the gene matches. Germline values: CDR1 LGHDT, CDR2 YNNKEL (reference sequence). The CDR3 covers 17 residues.

This clonotype is judged medium-sized. The J gene is TRBJ2-1, the V gene TRBV12-3 or TRBV12-4; D gene unclear. V was cut by 3 bases and J by 0 bases, with 9 bases left in between. The length of the CDR3 is 15 residues. The CDR3 DNA sequence: TGTGCCAGCAGTTTGTGGCGGCCCTCCTACAATGAGCAGTTCTTC. Its protein is CASSLWRPSYNEQFF.

This clonotype was picked up one time. The rearrangement links TRBV7-9 to TRBJ2-5; TRBD2 is a possible D gene (6 bases). Trimming took off 3 bases at V and 1 base at J, with 9 bases between the two ends. CDR3 size: 14 residues. Germline CDR1 is SEHNR and CDR2 is FQNEAQ (reference sequence). CDR3 residues: CASSFLGGQETQYF. The CDR3 DNA sequence: TGTGCCAGCAGCTTTCTCGGGGGCCAAGAGACCCAGTACTTC.

The chain couples TRBV18 to TRBJ2-1; the match to TRBD2 covers 11 bases. CDR1 and CDR2 (germline): KGHSH, LQKENI. V gave up 3 bases and J gave up 1 base; unmatched junction bases: 5. The CDR3 is 17 residues long. This CDR3 reads CASSPPLAGASYNEQFF. CDR3 DNA: TGTGCCAGCTCACCTCCACTAGCGGGGGCTTCCTACAATGAGCAGTTCTTC.

By proportion, this clonotype is medium-sized. J is TRBJ2-3 and V is TRBV6-5, with a weak D call TRBD2 (6 bases). V was clipped by 7 bases and J by 9 bases, with 14 bases between them. The CDR3 spans 12 residues. Germline V gene data show CDR1 as MNHEY and CDR2 as SVGAGI. DNA of the CDR3: TGTGCCAGCACTCCTGGCGGAGGGACGCAGTATTTT. Translated, it gives CASTPGGGTQYF.

In this sample, this clonotype turned up a few times. Here the CDR3 DNA reads TGTGCCAGCAGTTTACAGGGGGGCTACGAGCAGTACTTC. Its protein is CASSLQGGYEQYF. The chain is built from TRBV6-6 and TRBJ2-7; 8 bases map to TRBD1. The germline V gene has CDR1 MNHNY and CDR2 SVGAGI (reference sequence). The CDR3 has 13 residues. The V segment lost 4 bases and the J segment 3 bases; nucleotides outside the gene matches: 2.

In its sample, this clonotype was seen many times. The chain employs TRBV5-1 and TRBJ2-1, with D perhaps TRBD2 (6 bases). CDR1 and CDR2 from the germline V gene are SGHRS and YFSETQ. The V end lost 0 bases, the J end lost 6 bases, and 19 bases lay between the germline ends. The CDR3 extends over 17 amino acids. CDR3 nucleotide sequence: TGCGCCAGCAGCTTGGAGGAGGGATGGGCCCTTTCCAATGAGCAGTTCTTC. Its translation is CASSLEEGWALSNEQFF.

This clonotype qualifies as medium-sized. V is TRBV4-1 and J is TRBJ1-1; D possibly corresponds to TRBD1 (6 bases). V was cut by 0 bases and J by 7 bases, with 15 bases left in between. Germline V gene data show CDR1 as MGHRA and CDR2 as YSYEKL. The length of the CDR3 is 15 residues. The CDR3 loop is CASSQDPRAGDEAFF. CDR3 nucleotide sequence: TGCGCCAGCAGCCAAGACCCCAGGGCAGGGGATGAAGCTTTCTTT.

This clonotype was counted ten times or more. This CDR3 reads CASRSWGLDEQYF. CDR3 DNA sequence: TGTGCCAGCAGAAGTTGGGGGCTGGACGAGCAGTACTTC. The V and J genes are TRBV27 and TRBJ2-7; D perhaps matches TRBD1 (6 bases). Germline V CDR1 and CDR2: MNHEY, SMNVEV (reference sequence). V shed 6 bases and J shed 5 bases, with 14 bases lying between them. CDR3 length: 13 amino acids.

This clonotype is medium-sized by share. V is TRBV15 and J is TRBJ2-3; D is possibly TRBD2 (5 bases). Trimming took 3 bases from V and 2 from J, leaving 9 bases between them. CDR3 length: 14 amino acids. Germline CDR1 LNHNV, CDR2 YYDKDF (reference sequence). The CDR3: CATSRDSNTDTQYF. CDR3 DNA: TGTGCCACCAGCAGGGACTCCAACACAGATACGCAGTATTTT.

This clonotype is termed medium-sized. The chain joins TRBV29-1 to TRBJ1-1; maybe TRBD1 (5 bases). The V and J ends lost 4 bases and 5 bases respectively, with 17 bases between them. Germline-derived CDR1 and CDR2 are SQVTM and ANQGSEA. The CDR3 totals 14 residues. The CDR3 nucleotides are TGCAGCGTTGCGAGACAGCCAGGAGGGACTGAAGCTTTCTTT. Its protein product is CSVARQPGGTEAFF.

This clonotype came up many times. V gene TRBV12-3 or TRBV12-4 combines with J gene TRBJ2-5; 7 bases are shared with TRBD1. V shed 5 bases, J shed 3 bases, and the junction held 9 bases outside the gene matches. There are 15 residues in the CDR3. CDR3 sequence (DNA): TGTGCCAGCAGTGACCGACAGGGTTCGAAAGAGACCCAGTACTTC. Translating gives CASSDRQGSKETQYF.

Judged by abundance, this clonotype is medium-sized. The V gene is TRBV5-1, the J gene TRBJ2-1; 11 bases are a match to TRBD2. Germline CDR1 and CDR2: SGHRS and YFSETQ. CDR3 length: 17 residues. V dropped 2 bases and J dropped 0; count of bases not matched to a gene: 4. The CDR3 region has the DNA TGCGCCAGCAGCTTCCCTCTAGCGGGGGGCTCCTACAATGAGCAGTTCTTC. Encoded protein: CASSFPLAGGSYNEQFF.

This clonotype was seen repeatedly, ten times or more. The J gene is TRBJ1-4, the V gene TRBV10-3; D gene unclear. Trimming pared 5 bases from V and 7 bases from J, leaving 20 bases between. The CDR3 consists of 16 residues. Germline CDR1 and CDR2: ENHRY and SYGVKD. The CDR3 region is CAISPFGPRIGEKLFF. The CDR3 DNA sequence: TGTGCCATCAGTCCATTTGGACCGCGGATTGGTGAAAAACTGTTTTTT.

In its sample, this clonotype was seen many times. The genes are TRBV7-6 and TRBJ2-5, with a tentative D call TRBD1 (5 bases). Trimming removed 5 bases from V and 0 bases from J, with 10 bases in between. The germline V gene encodes CDR1 SGHVS and CDR2 FNYEAQ. The CDR3 extends over 14 amino acids. In DNA form, the CDR3 reads TGTGCCAGCAGCAGACAGTTGTACCAAGAGACCCAGTACTTC. This encodes CASSRQLYQETQYF.